The 11 T cell receptor beta chains given below trace back to one sample, sequenced in a study of Graves' ophthalmopathy and Graves' hyperthyroidism. The sequenced template was RNA, covering the TCR beta CDR3 region. The workflow started with a first-round RT-PCR run with HTBI primers and then moved on to a second-round multiplex PCR. TCRdb redid the calling of the multiplex PCR reads with MiXCR, one entry per CDR3 protein. The table records roughly 350,000 distinct CDR3 sequences, about 18% of them present only once. The sequencing sample was made of peripheral blood. Source of these receptors: an adult woman with stable Graves' hyperthyroidism.

At least ten counts were recorded for this clonotype. The chain recombines TRBV7-6 with TRBJ2-7; D possibly corresponds to TRBD2 (7 bases). Germline V gene sequence: CDR1 SGHVS, CDR2 FNYEAQ. V was shortened by 4 bases and J by 2 bases, with 18 bases between the two germline ends. The CDR3 is 16 residues long. The CDR3 is CASSSRGRGGTYEQYF. CDR3 DNA sequence: TGTGCCAGCAGCTCTAGAGGCAGGGGAGGGACCTACGAGCAGTACTTC.

This clonotype has ten or more counts. This chain connects TRBV7-2 to TRBJ2-5; TRBD2 aligns across 8 bases. The CDR3 has 14 residues. CDR1 is SGHTA, CDR2 FQGNSA, per germline. V lost 5 bases and J lost 6; bases outside the gene matches: 8. The CDR3 is CASSPIAGGKTQYF. CDR3 nucleotide sequence: TGTGCCAGCAGCCCGATTGCGGGGGGAAAGACCCAGTACTTC.

As regards this clonotype: At one of its ends the junction is not consistent with the germline gene, which may arise from a read error. This chain joins TRBV9 and TRBJ1-2, with D possibly matching TRBD1 (5 bases). The CDR3 extends over 13 amino acids. The germline CDR1 and CDR2 sequences are SGDLS and YYNGEE. CDR3 DNA sequence: TGTGCCAGCTGCGTAGAGGGGTCCTATGGCTACACCTTC. It specifies CASCVEGSYGYTF.

This clonotype was observed at least ten times. V is TRBV11-1 and J is TRBJ2-2; 13 bases match TRBD2. The V gene's germline CDR1 is SGHAT and CDR2 FQDESV (reference sequence). The V segment lost 1 base and the J segment 6 bases; nucleotides outside the gene matches: 8. The CDR3 has 18 residues. CDR3 sequence: CASSLGTSGSVKAGELFF. The CDR3 DNA follows: TGTGCCAGCAGCTTAGGGACTAGCGGGAGTGTAAAGGCCGGGGAGCTGTTTTTT.

This clonotype was recorded many times. This chain connects TRBV4-1 to TRBJ2-7; D gene unclear. V gave up 0 bases and J gave up 6 bases, with 15 bases separating them. Per the germline V gene, CDR1 is MGHRA and CDR2 is YSYEKL. The CDR3 has 15 residues. The DNA of the CDR3 is TGCGCCAGCAGCCAAGAATGGCTAGTGGATCGCGAGCAGTACTTC. Protein product: CASSQEWLVDREQYF.

This clonotype has a count of ten or more. This rearrangement joins TRBV6-5 to TRBJ1-1, with 9 nucleotides matching TRBD1. The V segment lost 4 bases and the J segment 1 base; nucleotides outside the gene matches: 7. This CDR3 has 16 residues. Germline CDR1 MNHEY, CDR2 SVGAGI. This chain's CDR3 is CASSFGQGTANTEAFF. The CDR3 coding sequence is TGTGCCAGCAGTTTCGGACAGGGGACGGCGAACACTGAAGCTTTCTTT.

The chain couples TRBV3-1 to TRBJ2-7, with TRBD2 matching 13 bases. The CDR3 runs 18 residues. CDR1 is LGHDT and CDR2 is YNNKEL in the germline V gene (reference sequence). V lost 1 base, J lost 2 bases, and 8 bases stayed unmatched. The CDR3 loop is CASSQGVGLAGVAYEQYF. The CDR3 DNA reads TGTGCCAGCAGCCAAGGAGTCGGACTAGCGGGGGTAGCCTACGAGCAGTACTTC.

This clonotype was recorded at least ten times. The chain employs TRBV18 and TRBJ1-1; D unresolved. The germline gives CDR1 KGHSH, CDR2 LQKENI. Trimming stripped 2 bases from V and 4 bases from J, with 17 bases between. The CDR3 has 16 amino acids. This chain's CDR3 is CASSPTINRRSTEAFF. As DNA, the CDR3 is TGTGCCAGCTCACCAACGATAAATCGGAGGTCCACTGAAGCTTTCTTT.

This clonotype was recorded many times. This sequence joins TRBV28 and TRBJ2-7, with 16 nucleotides matching TRBD2. Germline lookup yields CDR1 MDHEN and CDR2 SYDVKM. This CDR3 has 19 amino acids. The V and J ends lost 4 bases and 0 bases, in that order; junction bases with no gene match: 9. CDR3 protein: CASSSRDGTSGRVSYEQYF. CDR3 DNA: TGTGCCAGCAGTTCCCGGGACGGGACTAGCGGGAGGGTCTCCTACGAGCAGTACTTC.

V and J are TRBV28 and TRBJ1-1; D is perhaps TRBD1 (5 bases). This CDR3 has 17 amino acids. Trimming removed 7 bases at V and 2 bases at J, with 23 bases between. The germline V gene encodes CDR1 MDHEN and CDR2 SYDVKM. The CDR3 DNA sequence: TGTGCCAGCACTATGCCTGGGGACCCTAGGGTAAACACTGAAGCTTTCTTT. Its protein product is CASTMPGDPRVNTEAFF.

The table lists this clonotype with many counts. The chain is built from TRBV19 and TRBJ2-5, with D possibly TRBD2 on 6 matching bases. The V end was cut by 6 bases, the J end by 5 bases, with 19 bases between. Germline lookup yields CDR1 LNHDA and CDR2 SQIVND (reference sequence). CDR3 length: 15 residues. The CDR3 here is CASSTRDSSWETQYF. As DNA, the CDR3 is TGTGCCAGTAGCACCCGGGACTCGTCTTGGGAGACCCAGTACTTC. The whole variable domain, remainder taken from reference TRBV19 and TRBJ2-5, is DGGITQSPKYLFRKEGQNVTLSCEQNLNHDAMYWYRQDPGQGLRLIYYSQIVNDFQKGDIAEGYSVSREKKESFPLTVTSAQKNPTAFYLCASSTRDSSWETQYFGPGTRLLVL.